This TCR beta chain originates from a study of metastatic and nonmetastatic thyroid tumors. Study-wide context: The comparison covered peripheral blood and tumor or nodule tissue in malignant and benign thyroid patients. Findings of the study overall: Reported TCR beta diversity, measured in blood and tumor, was significantly higher for malignant thyroid tumors than for benign nodules.

From the PCR reads, TCRdb re-called clones with MiXCR. In the table there are some 37,000 clones, more than 20% of which are singletons. In germline, CDR1 is MDHEN, CDR2 SYDVKM. CDR3 size: 17 residues. Trimming stripped 7 bases from V and 1 base from J, with 19 bases between. Patients were all untreated before their thyroid surgery. The table lists this clone with many counts. The antigen remains unidentified. The source of this sequence is a female donor with papillary thyroid cancer or a benign thyroid nodule (not recorded which). Some clones in this sample may be carry-over from other donors' samples. Sample: blood. The J gene is TRBJ2-2, the V gene TRBV28; either TRBD1 or TRBD2 may fit D (5 bases each). The CDR3 protein is CASTIIRGRGNTGELFF. The CDR3 coding sequence is TGTGCCAGCACCATCATTCGGGGACGCGGGAACACCGGGGAGCTGTTTTTT.